The 16 T cell receptor beta chains presented below share a single source sample, sequenced in a study of graft-versus-host responses after intestinal transplantation. Using immunoSEQ multiplex PCR, the repertoire was profiled, and TCRdb retains in-frame clones only, with some absent. The sample lists around 90,000 clones; roughly 91% were seen once. Their recognized antigens are unknown. Sequencing used unstimulated CD8+ T cells sorted from spleen or lymph node cells, obtained before transplant. These receptors came from a human donor who was the organ donor for an intestinal transplant.

The V and J genes are TRBV15 and TRBJ2-5, with 14 bases lining up with TRBD2. The ends lost 3 bases at V and 5 bases at J; junction bases unmatched: 2. This CDR3 region has 15 residues. Germline CDR1 LNHNV, CDR2 YYDKDF (reference sequence). The CDR3 region has the DNA TGTGCCACCAGCAGGAGACTAGCGGGAGGGGAGACCCAGTACTTC. Translation: CATSRRLAGGETQYF.

The CDR3 region has the DNA TGTGCCAGCAGCGTGACAGGGACAACTAATGAAAAACTGTTTTTT. Protein: CASSVTGTTNEKLFF. This chain uses TRBV9 with TRBJ1-4; 7 bases map to TRBD1. Germline values: CDR1 SGDLS, CDR2 YYNGEE. This CDR3 spans 15 amino acids. With V trimmed by 2 bases and J by 0 bases, 1 base remained unmatched.

There are a few counts of this clone. The V gene is TRBV30, the J gene TRBJ1-5; 10 nucleotides align to TRBD1. Trimming cost V 3 bases and J 6 bases; bases outside gene matches: 5. The germline CDR1 and CDR2 sequences are GTSNPN and SVGIG (reference sequence). The CDR3 contains 14 residues. CDR3 region: CAWSLGQGIQPQHF. In DNA form, the CDR3 reads TGTGCCTGGAGCCTGGGACAGGGGATTCAGCCCCAGCATTTT.

V and J are TRBV11-3 and TRBJ1-2; 8 bases are shared with TRBD1. The CDR3 length is 14 residues. The germline gives CDR1 SGHNT, CDR2 YENEEA. V lost 5 bases, J lost 6 bases, and 8 bases stayed unmatched. The CDR3 nucleotides read TGTGCCAGCAGCGACACCCCAGGGGGCGATGGCTACACCTTC. Protein product: CASSDTPGGDGYTF.

The chain uses TRBV10-3 and TRBJ2-7; weak D call: TRBD2 (5 bases). The CDR3 covers 15 residues. Germline V lookup: CDR1 ENHRY, CDR2 SYGVKD. V was clipped by 1 base and J by 4 bases, with 14 bases between them. The CDR3: CAISEWRVIRYEQYF. In nucleotides, the CDR3 is TGTGCCATCAGTGAGTGGCGGGTAATAAGGTACGAGCAGTACTTC.

The chain employs TRBV29-1 and TRBJ2-3, with 7 nucleotides matching TRBD1. In germline, CDR1 is SQVTM, CDR2 ANQGSEA. J lost 6 bases, V lost 7 bases, and 10 bases had no gene match. This CDR3 region has 13 residues. CDR3 bases: TGCAGCGCCCGAACAGGGGCTAAGGATACGCAGTATTTT. It specifies CSARTGAKDTQYF.

The chain couples TRBV28 to TRBJ2-1; 14 bases match TRBD2. The V gene's germline CDR1 is MDHEN and CDR2 SYDVKM. This CDR3 contains 16 residues. V shed 6 bases, J shed 7 bases, and the junction held 8 bases outside the gene matches. CDR3 coding DNA: TGTGCCAGCAGCCCAGGGACTAGCGGGAGCCTGAATGAGCAGTTCTTC. Its protein product is CASSPGTSGSLNEQFF.

The rearrangement uses TRBV7-8 and TRBJ2-7; 8 bases align to TRBD1. Trimming cost V 5 bases and J 2 bases; bases outside gene matches: 17. Germline V gene lookup returns CDR1 SGHVS and CDR2 FQNEAQ. The CDR3 has 18 amino acids. DNA for the CDR3: TGTGCCAGCAGCCAAGACGACAGGGGAATTATCATTACCTACGAGCAGTACTTC. It yields the protein CASSQDDRGIIITYEQYF.

J is TRBJ2-1 and V is TRBV27; tentatively, D is TRBD1 (5 bases). Deletions cut 5 bases from V and 6 bases from J, with 8 bases between. The CDR3 is 12 residues long. Germline CDR1 reads MNHEY; CDR2 reads SMNVEV (reference sequence). CDR3: CASSQGPNEQFF. The CDR3, as DNA: TGTGCCAGCAGTCAGGGTCCCAATGAGCAGTTCTTC.

The chain has TRBV11-2 and TRBJ1-5, with 7 bases fitting TRBD1. V dropped 5 bases and J dropped 3; count of bases not matched to a gene: 4. The CDR3 covers 14 residues. Germline CDR1 reads SGHAT; CDR2 reads FQNNGV. Here the CDR3 reads CASSPTGINQPQHF. The CDR3 region has the DNA TGTGCCAGCAGCCCGACAGGGATCAATCAGCCCCAGCATTTT. Full variable domain (missing parts from reference TRBV11-2 and TRBJ1-5): EAGVAQSPRYKIIEKRQSVAFWCNPISGHATLYWYQQILGQGPKLLIQFQNNGVVDDSQLPKDRFSAERLKGVDSTLKIQPAKLEDSAVYLCASSPTGINQPQHFGDGTRLSIL.

The gene calls are TRBV5-1 and TRBJ2-3; 7 bases are shared with TRBD1. This CDR3 comprises 14 residues. The germline gives CDR1 SGHRS, CDR2 YFSETQ. With 4 bases clipped from V and 5 bases from J, the junction kept 7 bases outside the gene matches. CDR3 sequence (DNA): TGCGCCAGCAGCAAGAACAGGGGTGTAGATACGCAGTATTTT. It yields the protein CASSKNRGVDTQYF.

The rearrangement uses TRBV11-2 and TRBJ2-2; 11 bases map to TRBD2. The germline CDR1 and CDR2 sequences are SGHAT and FQNNGV. This CDR3 is 14 amino acids long. With V trimmed by 3 bases and J by 7 bases, 1 base remained unmatched. CDR3 coding DNA: TGTGCCAGCAGCTTTCTAGCGGGAGGCGGGGAGCTGTTTTTT. It encodes CASSFLAGGGELFF. The complete variable domain, with remaining parts taken from reference TRBV11-2 and TRBJ2-2, reads EAGVAQSPRYKIIEKRQSVAFWCNPISGHATLYWYQQILGQGPKLLIQFQNNGVVDDSQLPKDRFSAERLKGVDSTLKIQPAKLEDSAVYLCASSFLAGGGELFFGEGSRLTVL.

This sequence joins TRBV6-5 and TRBJ2-2; D uncertain. V lost 4 bases, J lost 5 bases, and 8 bases lay in between. Germline V lookup: CDR1 MNHEY, CDR2 SVGAGI. This CDR3 is built from 13 residues. The CDR3 DNA is TGTGCCAGCAGTTCCTCCCGGACCGGGGAGCTGTTTTTT. Protein: CASSSSRTGELFF.

This clone is a singleton in its sample. V usage is TRBV27 and J usage is TRBJ2-5; 14 bases match TRBD2. Germline V CDR1 and CDR2: MNHEY, SMNVEV (reference sequence). V lost 10 bases, J lost 5 bases, and 6 bases stayed unmatched. The CDR3 is 14 amino acids. CDR3 loop: CATGLAGGGETQYF. In DNA, the CDR3 is TGTGCCACCGGACTAGCGGGAGGCGGGGAGACCCAGTACTTC.

The chain has TRBV7-9 and TRBJ2-1, with no clear D. Germline CDR1 reads SEHNR; CDR2 reads FQNEAQ (reference sequence). With 7 bases removed from V and 0 bases from J, the gap between germline ends came to 13 bases. CDR3 length: 15 amino acids. Here the CDR3 reads CASTPYFGSYNEQFF. The DNA for the CDR3 is TGTGCCAGCACGCCATACTTTGGCTCCTACAATGAGCAGTTCTTC.

The V gene is TRBV4-1, the J gene TRBJ1-4; tentative D call: TRBD1 (5 bases). CDR3 length: 15 residues. Germline-derived CDR1 and CDR2 are MGHRA and YSYEKL. V gave up 1 base and J gave up 7 bases, with 13 bases separating them. For the CDR3, the DNA is TGCGCCAGCAGCCAAGTCGAAGGGGATGGTGAAAAACTGTTTTTT. Translating it yields CASSQVEGDGEKLFF.